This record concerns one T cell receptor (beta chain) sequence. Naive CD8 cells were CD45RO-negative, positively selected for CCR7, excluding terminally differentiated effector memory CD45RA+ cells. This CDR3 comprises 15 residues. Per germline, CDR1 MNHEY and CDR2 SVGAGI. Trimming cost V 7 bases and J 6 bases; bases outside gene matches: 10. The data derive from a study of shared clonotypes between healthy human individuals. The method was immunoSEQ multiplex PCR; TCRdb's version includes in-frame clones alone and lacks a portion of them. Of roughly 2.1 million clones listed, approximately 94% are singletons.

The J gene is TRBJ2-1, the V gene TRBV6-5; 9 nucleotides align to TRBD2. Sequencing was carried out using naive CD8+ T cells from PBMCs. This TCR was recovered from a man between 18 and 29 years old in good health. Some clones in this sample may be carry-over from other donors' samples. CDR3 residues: CASIRRAGGANEQFF. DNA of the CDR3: TGTGCCAGCATCAGGAGGGCGGGAGGGGCCAATGAGCAGTTCTTC.